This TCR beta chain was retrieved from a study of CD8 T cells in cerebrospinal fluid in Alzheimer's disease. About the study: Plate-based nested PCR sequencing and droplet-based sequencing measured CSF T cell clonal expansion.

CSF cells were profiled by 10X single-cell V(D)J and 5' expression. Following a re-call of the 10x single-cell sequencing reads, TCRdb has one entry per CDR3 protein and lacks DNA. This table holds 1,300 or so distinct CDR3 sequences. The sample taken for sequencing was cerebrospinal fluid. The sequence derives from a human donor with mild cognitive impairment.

The chain's CDR3 is CASSQGGFSSYNEQFF. The J gene is TRBJ2-1, the V gene TRBV3-1; TCRdb outputs TRBD1, but without DNA this stays unchecked. Germline assignment: CDR1 LGHDT and CDR2 YNNKEL (reference sequence). This CDR3 has 16 amino acids.